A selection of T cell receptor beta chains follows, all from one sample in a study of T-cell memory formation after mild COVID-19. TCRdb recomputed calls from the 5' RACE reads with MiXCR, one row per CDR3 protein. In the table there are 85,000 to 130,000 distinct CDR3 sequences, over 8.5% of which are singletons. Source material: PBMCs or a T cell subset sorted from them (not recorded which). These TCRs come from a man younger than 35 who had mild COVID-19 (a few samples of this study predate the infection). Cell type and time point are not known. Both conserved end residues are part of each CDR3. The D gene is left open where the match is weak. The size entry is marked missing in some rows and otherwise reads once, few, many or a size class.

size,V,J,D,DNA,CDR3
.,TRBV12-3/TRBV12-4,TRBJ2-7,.,TGTGCCAGCAGTTATGGGCGCGAGCAGTACTTC,CASSYGREQYF
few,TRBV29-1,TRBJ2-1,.,TGCAGCGTTGATGGTACCAGGTTGGCCCGCGCGAACAATGAGCAGTTCTTC,CSVDGTRLARANNEQFF
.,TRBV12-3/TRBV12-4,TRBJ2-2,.,TGTGCCAGCAGAGGATACGGTGGTTCCGGGGAGCTGTTTTTT,CASRGYGGSGELFF
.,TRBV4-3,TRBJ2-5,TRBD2,TGCGCCAGCAGCCGATTCGCGGGGGTCTCAGAGACCCAGTACTTC,CASSRFAGVSETQYF
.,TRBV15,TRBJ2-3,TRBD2,TGTGCCACCAGACGACTAGCGGGGTATACGCAGTATTTT,CATRRLAGYTQYF
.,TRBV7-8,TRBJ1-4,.,TGTGCCAGCAGGCGTAGAGGCGGCACTGAGACTAATGAAAAACTGTTTTTT,CASRRRGGTETNEKLFF
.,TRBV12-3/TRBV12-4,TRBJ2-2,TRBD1,TGTGCCAGCGGGGGACAGGGGATTGGCACCGGGGAGCTGTTTTTT,CASGGQGIGTGELFF
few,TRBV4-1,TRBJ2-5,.,TGCGCCAGCAGCCAAGTCGGGGGCCAAGAGACCCAGTACTTC,CASSQVGGQETQYF
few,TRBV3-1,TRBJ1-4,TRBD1,TGTGCCAGCAGAGACAGGGGTACTAATGAAAAACTGTTTTTT,CASRDRGTNEKLFF
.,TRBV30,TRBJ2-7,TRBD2,TGTGCCTGGGTAACTAGCGGGTACGAGCAGTACTTC,CAWVTSGYEQYF
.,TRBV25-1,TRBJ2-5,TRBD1,TGTGCCAGCAGTCTGTGGGGGACAGGGGAGACCCAGTACTTC,CASSLWGTGETQYF
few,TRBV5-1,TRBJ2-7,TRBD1,TGCGCCAGCAGTTTACGGGACAGCCGCGAGCAGTACTTC,CASSLRDSREQYF
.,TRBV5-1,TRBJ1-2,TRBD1,TGCGCCAGCAGCGACAGGGGCGATAATAACTATGGCTACACCTTC,CASSDRGDNNYGYTF
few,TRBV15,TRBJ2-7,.,TGTGCCACCAGCGGACCGGGACGGGGACCCTACGAGCAGTACTTC,CATSGPGRGPYEQYF
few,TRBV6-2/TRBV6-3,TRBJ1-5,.,TGTGCCAGCAGTTACATGGGCAATCAGCCCCAGCATTTT,CASSYMGNQPQHF
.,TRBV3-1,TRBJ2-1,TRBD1,TGTGCCAGCAGCCAAGAACAGGGGAAGGCATACAATGAGCAGTTCTTC,CASSQEQGKAYNEQFF
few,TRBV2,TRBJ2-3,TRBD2,TGTGCCAGCAGTGAAGGACTAGCGGGGGGCACAGATACGCAGTATTTT,CASSEGLAGGTDTQYF
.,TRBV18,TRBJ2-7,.,TGTGCCAGCTCACCGGCCATGGTGGGCAGCAACTTCTACGAGCAGTACTTC,CASSPAMVGSNFYEQYF
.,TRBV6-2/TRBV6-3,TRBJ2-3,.,TGTGCCAGCAGCCGCCGAACCCGGGGGAGGACAGATACGCAGTATTTT,CASSRRTRGRTDTQYF
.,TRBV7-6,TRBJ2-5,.,TGTGCCAGCAGCTTAGCAGTCAATTTCATGTCGACGGAGACCCAGTACTTC,CASSLAVNFMSTETQYF
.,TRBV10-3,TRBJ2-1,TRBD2,TGTGCCATCAATGACCCTAGCGGGGAGACCTACAATGAGCAGTTCTTC,CAINDPSGETYNEQFF
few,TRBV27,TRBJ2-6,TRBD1,TGTGCCAGCAGACAAATCCCGGGACAGGGATCCGCTGGGGCCAACGTCCTGACTTTC,CASRQIPGQGSAGANVLTF
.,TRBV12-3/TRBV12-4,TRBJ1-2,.,TGTGCCAGCAGTTTTTCCGGGCAGGATGACGACTATGGCTACACCTTC,CASSFSGQDDDYGYTF
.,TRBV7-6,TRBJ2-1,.,TGTGCCAGCAGCTTCGACTACAATGAGCAGTTATTC,CASSFDYNEQLF
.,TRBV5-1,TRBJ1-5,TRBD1,TGCGCCAGCAGCGCGGGACAGGGGGGTTTCAATCAGCCCCAGCATTTT,CASSAGQGGFNQPQHF